The rows below give T cell receptor beta chains drawn from one sample of a study of blood T cells in healthy people across ages. TCRdb independently ran MiXCR on the 5' RACE reads; one entry per CDR3 protein. Of around 1,500,000 distinct CDR3 sequences in the sample, 28% were seen once. Material: blood. These receptors came from a woman in her twenties or thirties in good health. Each CDR3 is given with its conserved first and last residue. Fields, in order: V gene, J gene, clone size, D gene, CDR3 protein, CDR3 DNA. The D gene is left open where the match is weak. Size values are once, few and many counts, or a class for expanded clones, and some rows have none.

>TRBV18|TRBJ2-1|NA|NA
CASSPLPPLYNEQFF
TGTGCCAGCTCACCGTTGCCTCCCTTATACAATGAGCAGTTCTTC
>TRBV12-3/TRBV12-4|TRBJ2-2|few|TRBD2
CASRFSGGSTGELFF
TGTGCCAGCAGATTCAGCGGGGGGAGCACCGGGGAGCTGTTTTTT
>TRBV5-4|TRBJ1-2|few|NA
CASSLSLRQKEMGYTF
TGTGCCAGCAGCTTGTCCTTACGACAGAAAGAAATGGGCTACACCTTC
>TRBV5-1|TRBJ2-3|many|NA
CASSLLGLSTDTQYF
TGCGCCAGCAGCCTTTTGGGACTCAGCACAGATACGCAGTATTTT
>TRBV28|TRBJ2-7|NA|NA
CASSLRRVYEQYF
TGTGCCAGCAGTTTGCGACGGGTCTACGAGCAGTACTTC
>TRBV20-1|TRBJ2-1|many|TRBD2
CSARSLAGYNEQFF
TGCAGTGCTAGATCACTAGCGGGATACAATGAGCAGTTCTTC
>TRBV9|TRBJ2-1|many|NA
CASSVGLGNEQFF
TGTGCCAGCAGCGTAGGTCTCGGCAATGAGCAGTTCTTC
>TRBV15|TRBJ1-1|NA|NA
CATSRDLAGNTEAFF
TGTGCCACCAGCAGAGATCTTGCCGGGAACACTGAAGCTTTCTTT
>TRBV5-1|TRBJ1-2|NA|NA
CASSRGTPDGYTF
TGCGCCAGCAGCCGCGGGACACCAGATGGCTACACCTTC
>TRBV7-2|TRBJ2-4|NA|NA
CASSLAGGKNVQYF
TGTGCCAGCAGCTTAGCGGGGGGAAAAAACGTTCAGTACTTC
>TRBV27|TRBJ2-7|NA|TRBD1
CASSPWTGTHEQYF
TGTGCCAGCAGTCCCTGGACAGGGACCCACGAGCAGTACTTC
>TRBV28|TRBJ2-3|NA|TRBD2
CASSPPQVSRGGIGTQYF
TGTGCCAGCAGTCCGCCCCAGGTCTCGCGGGGGGGGATCGGTACGCAGTATTTT
>TRBV7-9|TRBJ1-2|few|TRBD1
CASSPTGGEEGGYTF
TGTGCCAGCAGCCCCACAGGGGGAGAAGAGGGTGGCTACACCTTC
>TRBV7-9|TRBJ2-5|many|TRBD1
CASGRTGQETQYF
TGTGCCAGCGGAAGGACAGGGCAGGAGACCCAGTACTTC
>TRBV29-1|TRBJ2-5|few|NA
CSVDPNPETQYF
TGCAGCGTTGACCCGAATCCGGAGACCCAGTACTTC
>TRBV6-6|TRBJ2-1|NA|NA
CASSYLPFGRDSSEQFF
TGTGCCAGCAGTTACCTTCCTTTCGGGAGAGACTCGAGTGAGCAGTTCTTC
>TRBV7-9|TRBJ1-2|NA|NA
CASSLAPIYGYTF
TGTGCCAGCAGCTTAGCGCCGATCTATGGCTACACCTTC
>TRBV18|TRBJ2-7|NA|NA
CASSGDRLTYEQYF
TGTGCCAGCTCGGGCGACAGGCTAACCTACGAGCAGTACTTC
>TRBV2|TRBJ2-7|few|NA
CASRDDGLSYEQYF
TGTGCCAGCAGGGATGACGGGCTCTCCTACGAGCAGTACTTC
>TRBV24-1|TRBJ2-7|NA|TRBD1
CATSEPGQGRSEQYF
TGTGCCACCAGTGAACCGGGACAGGGGCGAAGCGAGCAGTACTTC
>TRBV6-1|TRBJ2-2|NA|NA
CASRPGTSNTGELFF
TGTGCCAGCAGACCCGGGACTTCGAACACCGGGGAGCTGTTTTTT
>TRBV12-3/TRBV12-4|TRBJ1-5|NA|TRBD1
CASSSGTDSRPQHF
TGTGCCAGCAGTAGTGGGACAGATTCCCGGCCCCAGCATTTT
>TRBV20-1|TRBJ2-5|few|TRBD2
CSARYSGGGETQYF
TGCAGTGCTAGATACAGCGGGGGGGGTGAGACCCAGTACTTC
>TRBV5-1|TRBJ2-7|NA|TRBD2
CASSGGGRYEQYF
TGCGCCAGCTCCGGGGGGGGACGTTACGAGCAGTACTTC
>TRBV6-5|TRBJ2-2|many|NA
CASRTGNTGELFF
TGTGCCAGCCGGACGGGGAACACCGGGGAGCTGTTTTTT
>TRBV7-9|TRBJ2-1|few|NA
CASSLEGGEDNEQFF
TGTGCCAGCAGCTTAGAGGGCGGGGAAGACAATGAGCAGTTCTTC